Listed below are T cell receptor beta chains from one sample, sequenced in a study of shared clonotypes between healthy human individuals. The method was immunoSEQ multiplex PCR; TCRdb's version includes in-frame clones alone and lacks a portion of them. The data show about 2 million clones, with over 85% seen just once and around 1% held by the top ten. Sequenced material: naive CD8+ T cells sorted from blood. These receptors came from a man aged 18 to 29 in good health. Each CDR3 is given with its conserved first and last residue. Each record gives: J gene, V gene, D gene, clone size, CDR3 DNA, CDR3 protein. D genes are given only for firm matches. Clone size, where shown, is once, few, many, or a class for clones that have expanded.

j_gene: TRBJ2-1; v_gene: TRBV9; d_gene: -; abundance: -; CDR3nt: TGTGCCAGCAGCGCAGGCTCCCTCAATGAGCAGTTCTTC; CDR3aa: CASSAGSLNEQFF
j_gene: TRBJ2-1; v_gene: TRBV7-8; d_gene: -; abundance: once; CDR3nt: TGTGCCAGCAGCTACCGGGACAACGCCTACAATGAGCAGTTCTTC; CDR3aa: CASSYRDNAYNEQFF
j_gene: TRBJ2-7; v_gene: TRBV5-6; d_gene: -; abundance: -; CDR3nt: TGTGCCAGCAGCTCTAGGATCTACGAGCAGTACTTC; CDR3aa: CASSSRIYEQYF
j_gene: TRBJ2-3; v_gene: TRBV6-6; d_gene: -; abundance: -; CDR3nt: TGTGCCAGCAGCCCTCTTGGCGACACAGATACGCAGTATTTT; CDR3aa: CASSPLGDTDTQYF
j_gene: TRBJ2-7; v_gene: TRBV10-3; d_gene: TRBD2; abundance: -; CDR3nt: TGTGCCATCAGTGTCGGGGGGGCCTACGAGCAGTACTTC; CDR3aa: CAISVGGAYEQYF
j_gene: TRBJ1-1; v_gene: TRBV28; d_gene: -; abundance: -; CDR3nt: TGTGCCAGCAGTTTAGGGTGGGACACTGAAGCTTTCTTT; CDR3aa: CASSLGWDTEAFF
j_gene: TRBJ2-7; v_gene: TRBV30; d_gene: -; abundance: -; CDR3nt: TGTGCCTGGACCTGGGACACCGAGCAGTACTTC; CDR3aa: CAWTWDTEQYF
j_gene: TRBJ2-7; v_gene: TRBV27; d_gene: -; abundance: once; CDR3nt: TGTGCCAGCAGTCCGTTGGACATTTTCTCCTACGAGCAGTACTTC; CDR3aa: CASSPLDIFSYEQYF
j_gene: TRBJ2-5; v_gene: TRBV7-9; d_gene: -; abundance: -; CDR3nt: TGTGCCAGCAGCTTGGTCGTCGAGACCCAGTACTTC; CDR3aa: CASSLVVETQYF
j_gene: TRBJ1-5; v_gene: TRBV7-9; d_gene: -; abundance: -; CDR3nt: TGTGCCAGCAGCACAACAGAAAGCAATCAGCCCCAGCATTTT; CDR3aa: CASSTTESNQPQHF
j_gene: TRBJ2-7; v_gene: TRBV9; d_gene: -; abundance: -; CDR3nt: TGTGCCAGCAGCGCCTGGGACGGAAACTACGAGCAGTACTTC; CDR3aa: CASSAWDGNYEQYF
j_gene: TRBJ2-1; v_gene: TRBV10-3; d_gene: TRBD2; abundance: once; CDR3nt: TGTGCCATCAGTGAGCTAGCGGGGGACCTATTGGCCAATGAGCAGTTCTTC; CDR3aa: CAISELAGDLLANEQFF
j_gene: TRBJ1-5; v_gene: TRBV6-5; d_gene: -; abundance: -; CDR3nt: TGTGCCAGCATTAGCAATCAGCCCCAGCATTTT; CDR3aa: CASISNQPQHF
j_gene: TRBJ2-1; v_gene: TRBV7-9; d_gene: -; abundance: -; CDR3nt: TGTGCCAGCAGCTTAGTAGGGGTAGAGCAGTTCTTC; CDR3aa: CASSLVGVEQFF
j_gene: TRBJ2-7; v_gene: TRBV9; d_gene: -; abundance: few; CDR3nt: TGTGCCAGCAGCGTAGGGCTAACCTACGAGCAGTACTTC; CDR3aa: CASSVGLTYEQYF
j_gene: TRBJ1-2; v_gene: TRBV10-2; d_gene: -; abundance: -; CDR3nt: TGCGCCAGCAGTGAGGGCGAAGAGGCGGGCTACACCTTC; CDR3aa: CASSEGEEAGYTF
j_gene: TRBJ1-5; v_gene: TRBV6-6; d_gene: TRBD1; abundance: -; CDR3nt: TGTGCCAGCAGTTACGCAGGACAGGACGAGCCCCAGCATTTT; CDR3aa: CASSYAGQDEPQHF
j_gene: TRBJ2-7; v_gene: TRBV6-5; d_gene: TRBD2; abundance: -; CDR3nt: TGTGCCAGCAGGGCCATAGCGGGATTAGGGGACGAGCAGTACTTC; CDR3aa: CASRAIAGLGDEQYF
j_gene: TRBJ2-5; v_gene: TRBV30; d_gene: -; abundance: -; CDR3nt: TGTGCCTGGAGTGCGGATGGGTACCAAGAGACCCAGTACTTC; CDR3aa: CAWSADGYQETQYF
j_gene: TRBJ2-3; v_gene: TRBV15; d_gene: -; abundance: -; CDR3nt: TGTGTCACTAACCCACAGGTATCGGGCACAGATACGCAGTATTTT; CDR3aa: CVTNPQVSGTDTQYF
j_gene: TRBJ1-5; v_gene: TRBV4-1; d_gene: -; abundance: -; CDR3nt: TGCGCCAGTTCCCTGGGACCCTATCAGCCCCAGCATTTT; CDR3aa: CASSLGPYQPQHF
j_gene: TRBJ1-2; v_gene: TRBV14; d_gene: -; abundance: -; CDR3nt: TGTGCCAGCAGCCCCACACTCTGGGGTTACGGCTACACCTTC; CDR3aa: CASSPTLWGYGYTF
j_gene: TRBJ1-1; v_gene: TRBV9; d_gene: TRBD1; abundance: -; CDR3nt: TGTGCCAGCAACTTACAGGGGAAGAACACTGAAGCTTTCTTT; CDR3aa: CASNLQGKNTEAFF
j_gene: TRBJ2-7; v_gene: TRBV19; d_gene: -; abundance: few; CDR3nt: TGTGCCAGTAGCCTGGGACCATCCTACGAGCAGTACTTC; CDR3aa: CASSLGPSYEQYF
j_gene: TRBJ2-1; v_gene: TRBV7-7; d_gene: TRBD2; abundance: -; CDR3nt: TGTGCTAGCAGCTTAGCGACTAGCGGGGGGACACGGGTGGCAAATGAGCAGTTCTTC; CDR3aa: CASSLATSGGTRVANEQFF
j_gene: TRBJ2-5; v_gene: TRBV4-1; d_gene: -; abundance: -; CDR3nt: TGCGCCAGCTCCTTCTCCCGGGGCGGGGAAGAGACCCAGTACTTC; CDR3aa: CASSFSRGGEETQYF
j_gene: TRBJ1-5; v_gene: TRBV2; d_gene: -; abundance: -; CDR3nt: TGTGCCAGCAGTGAAGTGGGGGCCGGCAATCAGCCCCAGCATTTT; CDR3aa: CASSEVGAGNQPQHF
j_gene: TRBJ2-7; v_gene: TRBV10-1; d_gene: -; abundance: once; CDR3nt: TGCGCCAGCAGTGAGGTGGGAGCGACCTACGAGCAGTACTTC; CDR3aa: CASSEVGATYEQYF
j_gene: TRBJ1-5; v_gene: TRBV19; d_gene: -; abundance: -; CDR3nt: TGTGCCAGTAGTATGGAGGGGTGGCAGCCCCAGCATTTT; CDR3aa: CASSMEGWQPQHF
j_gene: TRBJ1-5; v_gene: TRBV21-1; d_gene: -; abundance: -; CDR3nt: TGTGCCAGGAGGGACAGGGAAAGCAATCAGCCCCAGCATTTT; CDR3aa: CARRDRESNQPQHF
j_gene: TRBJ2-7; v_gene: TRBV4-1; d_gene: TRBD2; abundance: -; CDR3nt: TGCGCCAGCAGCCCTCTAGCGGGCGAGCAGTACTTC; CDR3aa: CASSPLAGEQYF
j_gene: TRBJ2-2; v_gene: TRBV7-9; d_gene: -; abundance: -; CDR3nt: TGTGCCAGCAGCTTAGGCCAGGCCCGGGACGCGAACACCGGGGAGCTGTTTTTT; CDR3aa: CASSLGQARDANTGELFF
j_gene: TRBJ2-2; v_gene: TRBV28; d_gene: -; abundance: -; CDR3nt: TGTGCCAGCAGTTCCCCTCCGGAAACAACCACCGGGGAGCTGTTTTTT; CDR3aa: CASSSPPETTTGELFF
j_gene: TRBJ2-1; v_gene: TRBV5-4; d_gene: TRBD2; abundance: -; CDR3nt: TGTGCCAGCAGCCCCTCTAGCGGTACCTACAATGAGCAGTTCTTC; CDR3aa: CASSPSSGTYNEQFF
j_gene: TRBJ2-7; v_gene: TRBV27; d_gene: -; abundance: -; CDR3nt: TGTGCCAGCAGTTTGGTCGGGTCCTACGAGCAGTACTTC; CDR3aa: CASSLVGSYEQYF
j_gene: TRBJ2-7; v_gene: TRBV27; d_gene: TRBD1; abundance: -; CDR3nt: TGTGCCAGCAGTTTTGGGACAGGGGGCAATGAGCAGTACTTC; CDR3aa: CASSFGTGGNEQYF
j_gene: TRBJ1-2; v_gene: TRBV10-3; d_gene: TRBD1; abundance: -; CDR3nt: TGTGCCATCAGTGAAAGCGGACAGGCTGGGATCTTC; CDR3aa: CAISESGQAGIF
j_gene: TRBJ2-2; v_gene: TRBV13; d_gene: -; abundance: -; CDR3nt: TGTGCCAGCAGCCCCTGGGGGGACACCGGGGAGCTGTTTTTT; CDR3aa: CASSPWGDTGELFF
j_gene: TRBJ2-7; v_gene: TRBV10-2; d_gene: -; abundance: -; CDR3nt: TGCGCCAGCAGTGAGAACGGGACGAAGGGCTACGAGCAGTACTTC; CDR3aa: CASSENGTKGYEQYF
j_gene: TRBJ1-5; v_gene: TRBV7-6; d_gene: -; abundance: -; CDR3nt: TGTGCCAGCAGCTTAGCCGGGAACAGTGGACCCCAGCATTTT; CDR3aa: CASSLAGNSGPQHF
j_gene: TRBJ1-1; v_gene: TRBV4-1; d_gene: -; abundance: -; CDR3nt: TGCGCCAGCAGCCAAGAGACTGAAGCTTTCTTT; CDR3aa: CASSQETEAFF
j_gene: TRBJ2-3; v_gene: TRBV5-4; d_gene: TRBD2; abundance: -; CDR3nt: TGTGCCAGCAGCTCTTATGGACTAGCGGGAGGGCTCTCAGATACGCAGTATTTT; CDR3aa: CASSSYGLAGGLSDTQYF
j_gene: TRBJ1-3; v_gene: TRBV28; d_gene: -; abundance: -; CDR3nt: TGTGCCAGCAGTACCAGGGAGGTAGCTTCCCCTATTAGCTCTGGAAACACCATATATTTT; CDR3aa: CASSTREVASPISSGNTIYF
j_gene: TRBJ2-7; v_gene: TRBV6-5; d_gene: -; abundance: -; CDR3nt: TGTGCCAGCAGTTCTACTGGGGTACGTGGGCAGTACTTC; CDR3aa: CASSSTGVRGQYF
j_gene: TRBJ2-6; v_gene: TRBV27; d_gene: -; abundance: medium-sized; CDR3nt: TGTGCCAGCAGTTTAGTAGGGACGGCTGGGGCCAACGTCCTGACTTTC; CDR3aa: CASSLVGTAGANVLTF
j_gene: TRBJ1-2; v_gene: TRBV28; d_gene: TRBD1; abundance: -; CDR3nt: TGTGCCAGCAGTTACGGGACAGGGGGCCTTGTCGATGGCTACACCTTC; CDR3aa: CASSYGTGGLVDGYTF
j_gene: TRBJ1-1; v_gene: TRBV5-1; d_gene: -; abundance: -; CDR3nt: TGCGCCAGCAGGTCCACCTCGGACCGGGGAGGGTGGACTGAAGCTTTCTTT; CDR3aa: CASRSTSDRGGWTEAFF
j_gene: TRBJ1-6; v_gene: TRBV14; d_gene: TRBD1; abundance: -; CDR3nt: TGTGCCAGCAGCCCCACAGGGGAAGGTTCACCCCTCCACTTT; CDR3aa: CASSPTGEGSPLHF
j_gene: TRBJ2-2; v_gene: TRBV7-2; d_gene: -; abundance: -; CDR3nt: TGTGCCAGCAGCTACCTTAATCCCCCCGGGGAGCTGTTTTTT; CDR3aa: CASSYLNPPGELFF
j_gene: TRBJ1-1; v_gene: TRBV10-3; d_gene: TRBD1; abundance: -; CDR3nt: TGTGCCATCAGTGACTTACAGGGGACCGCCAACACTGAAGCTTTCTTT; CDR3aa: CAISDLQGTANTEAFF